A selection of T cell receptor beta chains follows, all from one sample in a study of T cell repertoires in cytomegalovirus infection. TCRdb re-called the reads through MiXCR, storing one row per CDR3 protein. Of fewer than 250,000 distinct CDR3 sequences listed, roughly 22% are singletons. The specimen sequenced was CD8+ T cells from PBMCs. The receptors shown here come from a human donor in good health (CMV status not recorded). Some clones in this sample may be carry-over from other donors' samples. CDR3s include the opening cysteine and the closing phenylalanine or tryptophan. Fields, in order: V gene, J gene, CDR3 length, CDR3 protein.

TRBV11-2	TRBJ2-3	14	CASSQLVGADTQYF
TRBV20-1	TRBJ2-3	12	CSAIGSTDTQYF
TRBV7-2	TRBJ2-7	16	CASSLARGGPAYEQYF
TRBV4-2	TRBJ2-4	14	CASSQDKFKNIQYF
TRBV7-9	TRBJ2-1	14	CASRSDRGRNEQFF
TRBV11-3	TRBJ2-5	15	CASSLGAGDGETQYF
TRBV28	TRBJ2-2	14	CASSNRGYTGELFF
TRBV6-6	TRBJ2-1	13	CASSYPGRDEQFF
TRBV19	TRBJ2-3	14	CATSERRYPDTQYF
TRBV12-3/TRBV12-4	TRBJ2-7	16	CASGVTSPLTYYEQYF
TRBV5-1	TRBJ2-3	17	CASSLTPENIRTDTQYF
TRBV20-1	TRBJ1-3	12	CSAMGTGNTIYF
TRBV20-1	TRBJ2-1	14	CSAQRLAGVYEQFF
TRBV28	TRBJ2-2	16	CASSFIGATNTGELFF
TRBV12-3/TRBV12-4	TRBJ1-1	11	CASSITGEAFF
TRBV12-3/TRBV12-4	TRBJ2-1	13	CASSLAGRDEQFF
TRBV25-1	TRBJ2-1	16	CASSPLGSGTYNEQFF
TRBV6-5	TRBJ1-1	13	CASKSVLNTEAFF
TRBV15	TRBJ2-7	14	CATSGTSGGTSQYF
TRBV12-3/TRBV12-4	TRBJ2-1	15	CASSAAGVFYNEQFF
TRBV4-2	TRBJ2-1	16	CASSQDAGGPVDEQFF
TRBV20-1	TRBJ2-2	16	CSAREKGLAGTGELFF
TRBV2	TRBJ1-2	13	CARETTGGDGYTF